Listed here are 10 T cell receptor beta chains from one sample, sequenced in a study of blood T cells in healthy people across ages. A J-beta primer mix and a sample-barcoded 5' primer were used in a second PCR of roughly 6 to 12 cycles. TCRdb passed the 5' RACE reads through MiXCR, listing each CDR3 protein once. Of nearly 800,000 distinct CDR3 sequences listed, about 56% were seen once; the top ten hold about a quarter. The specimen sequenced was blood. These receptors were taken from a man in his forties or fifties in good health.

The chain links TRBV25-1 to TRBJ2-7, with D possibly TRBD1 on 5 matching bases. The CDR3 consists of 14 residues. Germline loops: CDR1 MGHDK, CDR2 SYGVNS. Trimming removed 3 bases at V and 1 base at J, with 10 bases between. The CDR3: CASSDQGPSYEQYF. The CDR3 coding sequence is TGTGCCAGCAGTGACCAGGGCCCGTCCTACGAGCAGTACTTC.

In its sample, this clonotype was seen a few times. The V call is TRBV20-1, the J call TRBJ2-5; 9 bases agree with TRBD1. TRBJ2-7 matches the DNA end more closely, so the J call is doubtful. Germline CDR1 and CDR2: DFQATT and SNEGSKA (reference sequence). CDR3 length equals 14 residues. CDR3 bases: TGCAGTGCTAGAGTGAGGGACAGGGTCCACGAGCAGTACTTC. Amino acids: CSARVRDRVHEQYF.

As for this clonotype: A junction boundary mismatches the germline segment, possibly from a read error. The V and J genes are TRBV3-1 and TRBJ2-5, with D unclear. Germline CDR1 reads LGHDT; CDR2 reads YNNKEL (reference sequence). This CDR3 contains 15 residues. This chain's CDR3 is CASGQVALPQETQYF. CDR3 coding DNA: TGTGCCAGCGGCCAAGTCGCACTACCTCAAGAGACCCAGTACTTC.

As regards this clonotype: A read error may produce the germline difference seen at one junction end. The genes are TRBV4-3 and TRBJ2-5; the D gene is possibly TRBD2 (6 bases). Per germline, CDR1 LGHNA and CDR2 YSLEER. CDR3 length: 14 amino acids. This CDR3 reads CSSSQDGSAGSQYF. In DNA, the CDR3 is TGCTCCAGCAGCCAGGACGGATCTGCGGGGTCCCAGTACTTC.

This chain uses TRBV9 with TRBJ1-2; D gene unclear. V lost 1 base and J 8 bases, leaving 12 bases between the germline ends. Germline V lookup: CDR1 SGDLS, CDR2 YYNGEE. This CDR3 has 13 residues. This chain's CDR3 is CASSVKSWVGYTF. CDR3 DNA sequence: TGTGCCAGCAGCGTAAAAAGTTGGGTAGGCTACACCTTC.

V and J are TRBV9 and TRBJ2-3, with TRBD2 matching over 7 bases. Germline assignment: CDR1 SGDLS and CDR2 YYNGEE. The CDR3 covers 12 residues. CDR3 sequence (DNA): TGTGCTTCAGGGCTTAGCGGGGATACGCAGTATTTT. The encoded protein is CASGLSGDTQYF. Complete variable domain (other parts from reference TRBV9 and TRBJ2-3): DSGVTQTPKHLITATGQRVTLRCSPRSGDLSVYWYQQSLDQGLQFLIQYYNGEERAKGNILERFSAQQFPDLHSELNLSSLELGDSALYFCASGLSGDTQYFGPGTRLTVL.

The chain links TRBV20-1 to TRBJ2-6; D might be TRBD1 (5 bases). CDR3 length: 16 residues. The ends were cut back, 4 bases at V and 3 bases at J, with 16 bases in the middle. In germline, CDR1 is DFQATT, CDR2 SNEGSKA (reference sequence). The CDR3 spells CSAIRQPRFGANVLTF. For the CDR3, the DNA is TGCAGTGCTATACGACAGCCCCGTTTTGGGGCCAACGTCCTGACTTTC.

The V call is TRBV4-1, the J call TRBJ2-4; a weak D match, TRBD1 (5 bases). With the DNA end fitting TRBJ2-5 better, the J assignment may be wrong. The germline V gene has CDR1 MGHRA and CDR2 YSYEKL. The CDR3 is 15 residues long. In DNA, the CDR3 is TGCGCCAGCAGCCAAGATTGGGGCAGACAAGAGACCCAGTACTTC. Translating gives CASSQDWGRQETQYF.

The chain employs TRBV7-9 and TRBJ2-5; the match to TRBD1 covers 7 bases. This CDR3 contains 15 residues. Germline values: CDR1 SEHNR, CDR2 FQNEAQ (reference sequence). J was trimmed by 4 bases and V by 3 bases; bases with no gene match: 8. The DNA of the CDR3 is TGTGCCAGCAGCTTGGCGACAGGGCAGACAGAGACCCAGTACTTC. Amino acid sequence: CASSLATGQTETQYF.

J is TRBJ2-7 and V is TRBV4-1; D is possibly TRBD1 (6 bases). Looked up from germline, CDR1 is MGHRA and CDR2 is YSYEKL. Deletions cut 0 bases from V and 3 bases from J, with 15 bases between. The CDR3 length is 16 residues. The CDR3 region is CASSQEERWGLYEQYF. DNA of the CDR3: TGCGCCAGCAGCCAAGAGGAGCGGTGGGGGCTCTACGAGCAGTACTTC.